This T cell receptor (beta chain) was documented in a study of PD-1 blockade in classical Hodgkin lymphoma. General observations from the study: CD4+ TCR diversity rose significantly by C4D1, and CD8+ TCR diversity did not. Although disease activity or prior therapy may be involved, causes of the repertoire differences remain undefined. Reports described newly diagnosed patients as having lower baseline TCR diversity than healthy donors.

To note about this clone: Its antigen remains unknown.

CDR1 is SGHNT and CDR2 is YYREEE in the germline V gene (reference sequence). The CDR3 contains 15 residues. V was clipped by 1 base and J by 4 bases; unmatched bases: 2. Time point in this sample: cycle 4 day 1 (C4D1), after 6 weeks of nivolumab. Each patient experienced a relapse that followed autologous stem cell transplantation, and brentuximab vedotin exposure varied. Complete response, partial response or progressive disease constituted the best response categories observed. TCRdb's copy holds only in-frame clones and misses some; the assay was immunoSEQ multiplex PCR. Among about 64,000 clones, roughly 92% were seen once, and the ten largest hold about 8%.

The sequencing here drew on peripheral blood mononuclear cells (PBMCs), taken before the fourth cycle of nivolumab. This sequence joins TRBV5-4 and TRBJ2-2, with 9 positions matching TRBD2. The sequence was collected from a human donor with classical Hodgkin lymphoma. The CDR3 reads CASSLISGGTGELFF. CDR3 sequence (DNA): TGTGCCAGCAGCTTGATTAGCGGGGGCACCGGGGAGCTGTTTTTT.